The T cell receptor (beta chain) under discussion was sequenced for a study of CD8 T cells in ankylosing spondylitis. This clonotype was counted only a few times. What it recognizes is unknown. General observations from the study: Peripheral blood held disease-linked clones only at relatively low frequency, and these were CD8+. Significantly higher representation of disease-linked clones was reported for matched ankylosing spondylitis synovial fluid. Prior work had noted some motif variants in reactive arthritis blood and synovial fluid. There was a TCR beta motif, made of several highly homologous variants, that appeared characteristic of ankylosing spondylitis blood.

A single record per CDR3 protein comes from TCRdb applying MiXCR to the 5' RACE reads. The sample carries 700,000 to 850,000 distinct CDR3 sequences, about 12% recorded once. Germline V lookup: CDR1 KGHSH, CDR2 LQKENI. The CDR3 runs to 15 residues. Trimming shortened V by 3 bases and J by 5 bases, and 16 bases separated the two germline ends. The chain has TRBV18 and TRBJ2-5; D might be TRBD1 (5 bases). The sequenced sample was blood, either unsorted or a sorted T cell fraction (not recorded which). This receptor was taken from a male donor with ankylosing spondylitis. CDR3 in amino acids: CASSPRAQTWETQYF. As DNA, the CDR3 is TGTGCCAGCTCACCCAGGGCCCAAACTTGGGAGACCCAGTACTTC.